This T cell receptor (beta chain) was captured in a study of shared clonotypes between healthy human individuals. Study at large: Donors, aged 18 to 49, were a couple of women and three men.

Per the authors' pipeline: In the immunoSEQ data, sequences were junction-only and lacked quality scores, so filtering differed. Method: immunoSEQ multiplex PCR; TCRdb's copy keeps in-frame clones and lacks some. V and J calls and clone size are copied from that table; D and trimming were computed from the DNA. This table has roughly 510,000 clones, over 60% appearing once. There were only Caucasian adults among the donors, and all lived in Nashville, Tennessee. From germline, CDR1 is MDHEN and CDR2 SYDVKM. This CDR3 spans 14 amino acids. The sample taken for sequencing was PBMCs. This sequence joins TRBV28 and TRBJ2-5; D call uncertain. The J call may be mistaken, given a closer DNA end match to TRBJ2-7. This receptor was identified in a woman between 40 and 50 years old in good health. Some clones in this sample may be carry-over from other donors' samples. This CDR3 reads CATPPSGLSYEQYF. CDR3 DNA: TGTGCCACTCCCCCCTCGGGCCTCTCCTACGAGCAGTACTTC.